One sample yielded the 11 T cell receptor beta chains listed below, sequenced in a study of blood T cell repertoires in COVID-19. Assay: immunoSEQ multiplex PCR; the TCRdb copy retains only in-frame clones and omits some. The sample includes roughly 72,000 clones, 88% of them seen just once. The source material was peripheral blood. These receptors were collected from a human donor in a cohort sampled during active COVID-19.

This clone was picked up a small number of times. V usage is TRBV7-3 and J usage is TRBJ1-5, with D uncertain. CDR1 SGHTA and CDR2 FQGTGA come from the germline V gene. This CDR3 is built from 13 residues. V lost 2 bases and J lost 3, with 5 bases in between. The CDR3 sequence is CASSLANNQPQHF. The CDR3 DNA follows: TGTGCCAGCAGCTTAGCTAACAATCAGCCCCAGCATTTT.

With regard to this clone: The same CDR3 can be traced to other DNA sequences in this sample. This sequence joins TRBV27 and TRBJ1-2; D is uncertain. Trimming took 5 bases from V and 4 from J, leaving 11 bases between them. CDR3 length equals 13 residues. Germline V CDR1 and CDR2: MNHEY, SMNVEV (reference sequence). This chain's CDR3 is CASSPQELYGYTF. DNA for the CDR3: TGTGCCAGCAGTCCCCAGGAACTCTATGGCTACACCTTC.

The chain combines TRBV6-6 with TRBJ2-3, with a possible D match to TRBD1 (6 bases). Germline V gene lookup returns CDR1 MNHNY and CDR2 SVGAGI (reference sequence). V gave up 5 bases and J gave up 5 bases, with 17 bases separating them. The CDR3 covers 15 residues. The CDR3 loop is CASSPTGTMKDTQYF. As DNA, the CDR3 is TGTGCCAGCAGTCCGACCGGGACAATGAAAGATACGCAGTATTTT.

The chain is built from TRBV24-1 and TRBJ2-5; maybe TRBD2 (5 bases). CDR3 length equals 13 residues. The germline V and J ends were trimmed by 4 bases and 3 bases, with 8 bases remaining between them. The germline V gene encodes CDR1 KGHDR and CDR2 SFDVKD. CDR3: CATSEGGEETQYF. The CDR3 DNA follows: TGTGCCACCAGTGAAGGAGGAGAAGAGACCCAGTACTTC.

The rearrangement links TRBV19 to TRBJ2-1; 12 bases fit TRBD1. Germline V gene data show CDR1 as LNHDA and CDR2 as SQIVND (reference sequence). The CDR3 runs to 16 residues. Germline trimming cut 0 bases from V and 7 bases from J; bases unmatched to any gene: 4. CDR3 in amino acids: CASSIDPGQGANEQFF. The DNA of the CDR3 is TGTGCCAGTAGTATAGACCCGGGACAGGGGGCTAATGAGCAGTTCTTC.

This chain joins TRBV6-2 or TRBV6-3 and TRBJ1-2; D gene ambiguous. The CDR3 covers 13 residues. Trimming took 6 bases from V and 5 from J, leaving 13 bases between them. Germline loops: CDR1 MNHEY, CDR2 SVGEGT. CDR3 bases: TGTGCCAGCAGCCGAGACACCGCATATGGCTACACCTTC. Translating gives CASSRDTAYGYTF.

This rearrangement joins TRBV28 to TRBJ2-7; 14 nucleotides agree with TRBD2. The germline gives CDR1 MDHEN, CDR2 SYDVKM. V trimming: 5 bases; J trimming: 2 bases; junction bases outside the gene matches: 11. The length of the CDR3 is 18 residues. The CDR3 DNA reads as TGTGCCAGCAGTCCCACGACTAGCGGGAGGGCCTCTGCCTACGAGCAGTACTTC. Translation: CASSPTTSGRASAYEQYF.

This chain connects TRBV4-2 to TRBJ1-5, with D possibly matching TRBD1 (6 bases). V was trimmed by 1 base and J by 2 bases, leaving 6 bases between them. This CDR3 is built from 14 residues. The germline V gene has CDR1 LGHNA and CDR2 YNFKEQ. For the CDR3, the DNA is TGTGCCAGCAGCCAAGCAGGGGGCAATCAGCCCCAGCATTTT. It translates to CASSQAGGNQPQHF.

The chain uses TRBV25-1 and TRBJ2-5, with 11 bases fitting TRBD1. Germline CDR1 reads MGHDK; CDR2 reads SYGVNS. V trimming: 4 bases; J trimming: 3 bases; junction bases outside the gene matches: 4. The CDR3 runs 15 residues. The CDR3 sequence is CASSGPGQGEETQYF. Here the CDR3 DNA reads TGTGCCAGCAGTGGCCCGGGACAGGGGGAAGAGACCCAGTACTTC.

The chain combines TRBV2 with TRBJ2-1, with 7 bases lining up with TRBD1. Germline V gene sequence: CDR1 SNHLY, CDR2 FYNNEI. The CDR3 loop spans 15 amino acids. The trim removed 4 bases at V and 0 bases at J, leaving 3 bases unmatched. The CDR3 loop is CASSVQGSSYNEQFF. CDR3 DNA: TGTGCCAGCAGTGTACAGGGGAGCTCCTACAATGAGCAGTTCTTC.

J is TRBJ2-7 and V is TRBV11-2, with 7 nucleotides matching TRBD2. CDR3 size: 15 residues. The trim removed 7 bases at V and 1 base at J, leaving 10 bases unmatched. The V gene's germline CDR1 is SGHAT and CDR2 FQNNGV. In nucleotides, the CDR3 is TGTGCCAGCACCCTTAACGGACTAGTATCCTACGAGCAGTACTTC. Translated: CASTLNGLVSYEQYF.